This T cell receptor beta chain appears in the sequencing data of a study of regulatory T cells in long-lasting Graves disease. Looking at the study overall: The antithyroid drugs taken by newly diagnosed Graves' patients had been used for under 3 months.

The CDR3 runs 13 residues. CDR1 MDHEN and CDR2 SYDVKM come from the germline V gene. V lost 6 bases to trimming and J lost 2 bases, with 11 bases between them. Study-level results: Lower TCR diversity characterized persistent Graves' patients relative to newly diagnosed patients.

The time point was: newly diagnosed GD, antithyroid drugs for less than 3 months. RNA isolated from PBMCs was used to make the TCR library. An endocrinology unit in Xi'an, China, supplied the patients. This clonotype was seen many times. The antigen remains undetermined. Libraries of TCR beta came from iRepertoire HTBI primers plus Arm-PCR of CDR3 regions. TCRdb called the multiplex PCR reads again in MiXCR, with one record for every CDR3 protein. The sample yields 360,000 or so distinct CDR3 sequences, about a sixth seen once. The same data also went into a second study, on T cells in Graves' hyperthyroidism and ophthalmopathy. From that report: Exclusion of patients followed from uncontrolled infection, other autoimmune disease, pregnancy or lactation.

The chain recombines TRBV28 with TRBJ2-7; tentatively, D is TRBD2 (6 bases). The TCR was taken from a woman aged 18-35 years with Graves disease. The sample in question was peripheral blood mononuclear cells (PBMCs), obtained at new diagnosis, from a patient treated with antithyroid drugs. The CDR3 loop is CASSWGLAYEQYF. CDR3 bases: TGTGCCAGCAGCTGGGGACTTGCCTACGAGCAGTACTTC.